These 9 T cell receptor beta chains were all obtained from the same sample, sequenced in a study of blood T cells in healthy people across ages. With a J-beta primer mix and a sample-barcoded 5' primer, a second PCR ran roughly 6 to 11 cycles. TCRdb ran MiXCR on the 5' RACE reads and lists one entry per CDR3 protein. The sample consists of about 800,000 distinct CDR3 sequences, 25% of them appearing once. The same data also went into a second study, on T cells of mothers and their children.

The sequenced material came from blood. The source is a boy aged 10-17 years in good health.

Only a few counts were recorded for this clonotype. V gene TRBV5-4 combines with J gene TRBJ2-3; 10 bases fit TRBD2. Germline V gene data show CDR1 as SGHNT and CDR2 as YYREEE (reference sequence). CDR3 size: 15 residues. The V and J ends lost 4 bases and 7 bases, in that order; junction bases with no gene match: 9. CDR3 nucleotides: TGTGCCAGCAGCCCGACTAGCGGGCTTTTCTATACGCAGTATTTT. It is translated as CASSPTSGLFYTQYF. Using reference TRBV5-4 and TRBJ2-3 for the parts outside the CDR3, the full variable domain is ETGVTQSPTHLIKTRGQQVTLRCSSQSGHNTVSWYQQALGQGPQFIFQYYREEENGRGNFPPRFSGLQFPNYSSELNVNALELDDSALYLCASSPTSGLFYTQYFGPGTRLTVL.

This clonotype appeared a few times. For the CDR3, the DNA is TGTGCCAGCAGTTCAGGGTATCGTATCCCCTACGAGCAGTACTTC. Translated, it gives CASSSGYRIPYEQYF. The rearrangement links TRBV27 to TRBJ2-7; TRBD1 might be the D (5 bases). From germline, CDR1 is MNHEY and CDR2 SMNVEV (reference sequence). Trimming stripped 4 bases from V and 2 bases from J, with 15 bases between. The CDR3 length is 15 residues.

The chain joins TRBV28 to TRBJ1-4; D is ambiguous. Germline V CDR1 and CDR2: MDHEN, SYDVKM. The germline V and J ends were trimmed by 8 bases and 1 base, with 17 bases remaining between them. The CDR3 loop spans 16 amino acids. The CDR3 nucleotides are TGTGCCAGCCGAAGCGGGAGACGGGTAACTAATGAAAAACTGTTTTTT. The encoded protein is CASRSGRRVTNEKLFF. Together with reference TRBV28 and TRBJ1-4, the CDR3 gives the full variable domain: DVKVTQSSRYLVKRTGEKVFLECVQDMDHENMFWYRQDPGLGLRLIYFSYDVKMKEKGDIPEGYSVSREKKERFSLILESASTNQTSMYLCASRSGRRVTNEKLFFGSGTQLSVL.

This clonotype was found a few times. V usage is TRBV7-2 and J usage is TRBJ2-2, with D perhaps TRBD1 (5 bases). Looked up from germline, CDR1 is SGHTA and CDR2 is FQGNSA. V shed 1 base and J shed 1 base, with 10 bases lying between them. This CDR3 region has 16 residues. The CDR3: CASSLVAGQNTGELFF. CDR3 nucleotide sequence: TGTGCCAGCAGCTTAGTGGCAGGGCAGAACACCGGGGAGCTGTTTTTT.

This chain links TRBV5-6 with TRBJ2-3, with D tentatively TRBD1 (6 bases). The CDR3 runs 15 residues. Per the germline V gene, CDR1 is SGHDT and CDR2 is YYEEEE. V lost 4 bases, J lost 3 bases, and 15 bases lay in between. The CDR3 sequence is CASSAKNGQTDTQYF. In DNA form, the CDR3 reads TGTGCCAGCAGCGCTAAGAATGGACAGACAGATACGCAGTATTTT.

This clonotype was observed a handful of times. This rearrangement joins TRBV29-1 to TRBJ2-7; 8 bases match TRBD1. V was clipped by 7 bases and J by 3 bases; unmatched bases: 11. This CDR3 is built from 14 residues. Germline V lookup: CDR1 SQVTM, CDR2 ANQGSEA. The CDR3 region has the DNA TGCAGCGCGGGCGGGACAGGTAGTTTCTACGAGCAGTACTTC. Its protein product is CSAGGTGSFYEQYF.

This clonotype was observed a few times. V and J are TRBV6-2 or TRBV6-3 and TRBJ2-3; D possibly corresponds to TRBD2 (5 bases). CDR3 size: 15 residues. CDR1 and CDR2 (germline): MNHEY, SVGEGT. The V gene lost 2 bases and the J gene lost 2 bases, with 11 bases spanning the gap. The CDR3 loop reads CASSYGGLATDTQYF. The CDR3 DNA reads TGTGCCAGCAGTTACGGCGGGCTAGCCACAGATACGCAGTATTTT.

The rearrangement joins TRBV10-3 to TRBJ2-7; TRBD1 matches at 9 bases. This CDR3 is 14 amino acids long. Germline-derived CDR1 and CDR2 are ENHRY and SYGVKD. Germline trimming cut 6 bases from V and 0 bases from J; bases unmatched to any gene: 3. CDR3 in DNA: TGTGCCATCAGGGGGGACAGGGCCTCCTACGAGCAGTACTTC. Protein product: CAIRGDRASYEQYF.

The chain uses TRBV7-9 and TRBJ1-4; D remains unclear. This CDR3 is built from 14 residues. Germline V gene data show CDR1 as SEHNR and CDR2 as FQNEAQ (reference sequence). Deletions cut 6 bases from V and 7 bases from J, with 15 bases between. The CDR3 coding sequence is TGTGCCAGCAGTCCCGTCTCGAGGGTTGAAAAACTGTTTTTT. It specifies CASSPVSRVEKLFF.